This T cell receptor (beta chain) was observed in a study of cytomegalovirus exposure and HLA in healthy donors. Comments on this clone: What it binds is not known.

Germline V gene data show CDR1 as SGHVS and CDR2 as FNYEAQ. The germline V and J ends were trimmed by 2 bases and 2 bases, with 7 bases remaining between them. The length of the CDR3 is 14 residues. General observations from the study: What a later analysis showed was that several of the most significant clusters appeared linked to common viral pathogens. Earlier findings revealed that most TCR beta V segments proved productive either about 87% or about 30% of the time. In a later analysis, TCR beta V- and J-gene trimming was associated with a missense DCLRE1C variant.

All the people who gave samples were healthy bone marrow donors. The PCR employed 60 Vbeta primers together with 13 Jbeta primers. The table came from immunoSEQ multiplex PCR; TCRdb's copy has only in-frame clones and leaves some out. This table has some 130,000 clones, over 75% appearing once. Specimen: PBMCs. The clonotype was recovered from a male donor in good health and CMV-seropositive. The genes are TRBV7-6 and TRBJ2-1, with D possibly matching TRBD2 (5 bases). The CDR3 region has the DNA TGTGCCAGCAGCTTAAGCGGAGCCTACAATGAGCAGTTCTTC. As protein: CASSLSGAYNEQFF.